These T cell receptor beta chains were read from a single sample in a study of blood T cells in healthy people across ages. TCRdb used MiXCR to reprocess the 5' RACE reads, holding one entry per CDR3 protein. The profile shows 2 million or so distinct CDR3 sequences, around 50% of them singletons. The sequenced sample was blood. The receptor source for this set is a woman aged 40 to 49 in good health. The CDR3 runs from the conserved cysteine through the conserved F or W. Each record gives: CDR3 protein, CDR3 DNA, J gene, clone size, V gene, D gene. A D gene is named only where the DNA matches it firmly. Only some rows state a clone size, as once, few, many or a class for expanded clones.

CASSYGTSGGSQYF | TGTGCCAGCAGTTACGGGACTAGCGGGGGTTCGCAGTATTTT | TRBJ2-3 | few | TRBV6-2/TRBV6-3 | TRBD2
CASSAPGPYGYTF | TGTGCCAGCAGTGCCCCGGGTCCCTATGGCTACACCTTC | TRBJ1-2 | - | TRBV25-1 | -
CSVEGEGKGYTF | TGCAGCGTTGAGGGAGAGGGGAAAGGCTACACCTTC | TRBJ1-2 | - | TRBV29-1 | -
CASSLGGGVSPLHF | TGTGCCAGCAGCTTGGGAGGCGGGGTCTCACCCCTCCACTTT | TRBJ1-6 | - | TRBV7-2 | -
CASSNRGGQETQYF | TGTGCCAGCAGTAACAGGGGGGGCCAAGAGACCCAGTACTTC | TRBJ2-5 | - | TRBV12-3/TRBV12-4 | -
CASSQDQRLAGNNEQFF | TGCGCCAGCAGCCAAGATCAACGACTAGCGGGGAACAATGAGCAGTTCTTC | TRBJ2-1 | - | TRBV4-3 | TRBD2
CASTLAVNSPLHF | TGTGCCAGCACTCTGGCAGTTAACTCACCCCTCCACTTT | TRBJ1-6 | - | TRBV2 | -
CASSQDLPYEQFF | TGCGCCAGCAGCCAAGACCTTCCATATGAGCAGTTCTTC | TRBJ2-1 | - | TRBV4-3 | -
CASSQEVPGRLRTDTQYF | TGTGCCAGCAGCCAAGAGGTCCCCGGAAGGCTGCGCACAGATACGCAGTATTTT | TRBJ2-3 | - | TRBV4-2 | -
CANSEGETQYF | TGTGCCAACAGTGAGGGTGAGACCCAGTACTTC | TRBJ2-5 | few | TRBV10-3 | -
CASSLQGKHQPQHF | TGTGCCAGCAGCTTACAGGGGAAGCATCAGCCCCAGCATTTT | TRBJ1-5 | - | TRBV7-9 | -
CASSSTFSSYEQYF | TGTGCCAGCAGCTCGACTTTTAGCTCCTACGAGCAGTACTTC | TRBJ2-7 | few | TRBV6-5 | -
CASRQQGAHGYTF | TGTGCCAGCAGGCAACAGGGGGCGCATGGCTACACCTTC | TRBJ1-2 | - | TRBV6-6 | TRBD1
CASSYEAGGSQETQYF | TGTGCCAGCAGTTACGAGGCAGGGGGCTCTCAAGAGACCCAGTACTTC | TRBJ2-5 | - | TRBV6-5 | TRBD1
CASSLGRSTNEKLFF | TGTGCCAGCAGCCTCGGACGGTCAACTAATGAAAAACTGTTTTTT | TRBJ1-4 | - | TRBV14 | -
CASRSEGQLHEQFF | TGTGCCAGCCGAAGCGAGGGACAGTTACATGAGCAGTTCTTC | TRBJ2-1 | once | TRBV7-2 | TRBD1
CASSPYRDSPLHF | TGTGCCAGCAGTCCGTACAGGGATTCACCCCTCCACTTT | TRBJ1-6 | once | TRBV12-3/TRBV12-4 | -
CSVCPAFSAGNEQFF | TGCAGCGTTTGCCCGGCGTTTTCAGCTGGAAATGAGCAGTTCTTC | TRBJ2-1 | - | TRBV29-1 | -
CASSLGGEYGYTF | TGTGCCAGCAGTTTGGGGGGCGAGTATGGCTACACCTTC | TRBJ1-2 | few | TRBV27 | -
CASSSRQEFNYGYTF | TGTGCCAGCAGCTCCCGACAGGAATTTAACTATGGCTACACCTTC | TRBJ1-2 | few | TRBV7-2 | -
CATRKTGGQNIQYF | TGTGCCACCAGAAAGACAGGGGGCCAAAACATTCAGTACTTC | TRBJ2-4 | - | TRBV15 | TRBD1
CSAPTWQITDTQYF | TGCAGTGCACCAACCTGGCAGATCACAGATACGCAGTATTTT | TRBJ2-3 | - | TRBV20-1 | -
CAISATREVGQFF | TGTGCCATCAGTGCCACAAGAGAGGTAGGGCAGTTCTTC | TRBJ2-1 | once | TRBV10-3 | -
CSATDRAGSDEQFF | TGCAGTGCCACGGACAGGGCGGGGTCCGATGAGCAGTTCTTC | TRBJ2-1 | few | TRBV20-1 | TRBD1
CASSLGGKEQYF | TGTGCCAGCAGCTTGGGCGGGAAGGAGCAGTACTTC | TRBJ2-5 | few | TRBV5-5 | -
CSARASRSTDTQYF | TGCAGTGCTAGAGCTAGTAGGAGCACAGATACGCAGTATTTT | TRBJ2-3 | few | TRBV20-1 | -
CASSREPSGGGDNEQFF | TGTGCCAGCAGCAGGGAACCGAGTGGGGGGGGCGACAATGAGCAGTTCTTC | TRBJ2-1 | - | TRBV6-2/TRBV6-3 | -
CASTELAGNTDTQYF | TGTGCCAGCACCGAACTAGCGGGGAACACAGATACGCAGTATTTT | TRBJ2-3 | few | TRBV2 | TRBD2
CASSLALQGAPYEQYF | TGCGCCAGCAGCTTGGCCTTACAGGGCGCTCCCTACGAGCAGTACTTC | TRBJ2-7 | few | TRBV5-1 | -
CASSLVGQVVHEQYF | TGTGCCAGCAGCTTGGTTGGACAGGTCGTCCACGAGCAGTACTTC | TRBJ2-7 | - | TRBV5-5 | TRBD1
CASSRREKGPHGYTF | TGTGCCAGCAGCCGACGGGAGAAAGGACCGCATGGCTACACCTTC | TRBJ1-2 | - | TRBV7-2 | -
CSARGGGGASNTQYF | TGCAGTGCTAGAGGAGGCGGGGGGGCCTCAAATACGCAGTATTTT | TRBJ2-3 | - | TRBV20-1 | TRBD2
CASSHGDSPLHF | TGTGCCAGCAGCCACGGGGATTCACCCCTCCACTTT | TRBJ1-6 | - | TRBV4-2 | -
CASSLGALDTEAFF | TGTGCCAGCAGCTTAGGAGCTCTGGACACTGAAGCTTTCTTT | TRBJ1-1 | - | TRBV7-6 | -
CSARGEGRERNTEAFF | TGCAGTGCTAGGGGGGAGGGGAGGGAAAGAAACACTGAAGCTTTCTTT | TRBJ1-1 | - | TRBV20-1 | -
CASSQVTPGSGYGYTF | TGCGCCAGCAGCCAAGTCACTCCGGGGAGCGGGTATGGCTACACCTTC | TRBJ1-2 | - | TRBV4-3 | -
CSARDRAGSSYEQYF | TGCAGTGCTAGAGATCGCGCGGGGAGCTCCTACGAGCAGTACTTC | TRBJ2-7 | few | TRBV20-1 | -
CASCRGILQETQYF | TGTGCCAGCTGCAGGGGGATTCTTCAAGAGACCCAGTACTTC | TRBJ2-5 | - | TRBV7-2 | TRBD1
CASSRHDQTGLEQYF | TGTGCCAGCAGCCGACATGACCAGACAGGGCTCGAGCAGTACTTC | TRBJ2-7 | - | TRBV28 | TRBD1
CSANHPNDRDTEAFF | TGCAGTGCTAACCATCCGAACGACAGGGACACTGAAGCTTTCTTT | TRBJ1-1 | once | TRBV20-1 | TRBD1
CASSLGVSRSNQPQHF | TGTGCCAGCAGCTTAGGGGTCTCGCGGAGCAATCAGCCCCAGCATTTT | TRBJ1-5 | - | TRBV7-2 | -
CATSRSGGANVLTF | TGTGCCACCAGCAGATCAGGTGGGGCCAACGTCCTGACTTTC | TRBJ2-6 | - | TRBV15 | -
CASTLTGGGNYGYTF | TGTGCCAGCACCCTTACAGGGGGCGGGAACTATGGCTACACCTTC | TRBJ1-2 | - | TRBV9 | TRBD1
CASRPASADGAQYF | TGTGCCAGCAGGCCAGCTTCAGCTGATGGGGCGCAGTATTTT | TRBJ2-3 | - | TRBV28 | -
CASRFGVVAGGYTF | TGTGCCAGCAGATTCGGAGTGGTTGCGGGAGGCTACACCTTC | TRBJ1-2 | - | TRBV6-2/TRBV6-3 | -
CAGSLGQNEQYF | TGCGCCGGCAGCTTGGGTCAGAATGAGCAGTACTTC | TRBJ2-7 | - | TRBV5-1 | -
CASSLVVDRGLNEQFF | TGTGCCAGCAGCTTAGTGGTGGACAGGGGACTCAATGAGCAGTTCTTC | TRBJ2-1 | - | TRBV7-9 | TRBD1
CSARGQGAGVSSTDTQYF | TGCAGTGCTAGAGGTCAAGGGGCAGGAGTATCTAGCACAGATACGCAGTATTTT | TRBJ2-3 | - | TRBV20-1 | -
CASLSGGRPDTQYF | TGCGCCAGCCTAAGCGGGGGGAGACCAGATACGCAGTATTTT | TRBJ2-3 | - | TRBV10-2 | TRBD2
CASSFDRGSSYNEQFF | TGTGCCAGCAGTTTTGATCGGGGAAGCTCCTACAATGAGCAGTTCTTC | TRBJ2-1 | - | TRBV27 | -
CASRGGAGANVLTF | TGTGCCAGCAGAGGGGGCGCTGGGGCCAACGTCCTGACTTTC | TRBJ2-6 | - | TRBV12-3/TRBV12-4 | TRBD1
CASSLDRLLYNEQFF | TGTGCCAGCAGTTTAGATCGGTTGCTCTACAATGAGCAGTTCTTC | TRBJ2-1 | - | TRBV12-3/TRBV12-4 | -
CASNSVQGGAYGYTF | TGTGCCAGCAACTCCGTACAGGGAGGCGCCTATGGCTACACCTTC | TRBJ1-2 | - | TRBV7-9 | -
CASSHSGGAQGAGTEAFF | TGCGCCAGCAGCCACTCCGGGGGCGCTCAGGGGGCTGGCACTGAAGCTTTCTTT | TRBJ1-1 | few | TRBV4-1 | TRBD1
CASSLAGAWDRGPTDTQYF | TGTGCCAGCAGTTTAGCGGGGGCGTGGGACAGGGGTCCCACAGATACGCAGTATTTT | TRBJ2-3 | - | TRBV12-3/TRBV12-4 | TRBD1
CASSYSTAQTKQYF | TGTGCCAGCAGTTACTCGACTGCGCAAACGAAGCAGTACTTC | TRBJ2-7 | few | TRBV6-2/TRBV6-3 | -
CASSLKLGVADTQYF | TGTGCCAGCAGCTTAAAGTTGGGGGTAGCAGATACGCAGTATTTT | TRBJ2-3 | few | TRBV7-3 | -